Sequencing of this TCR beta chain was carried out in a study of identical twins. The CDR3 extends over 14 amino acids. V was pared by 2 bases and J by 1 base, with 8 bases between. CDR1 is MNHEY, CDR2 SVGAGI, per germline. TCRdb fed the 5' RACE reads into MiXCR, producing one record per CDR3 protein. The sample records 500,000 to 600,000 distinct CDR3 sequences, 20% to 25% being singletons. This clonotype was seen only a few times. These data also featured in a second study, about T cells expressing NK-cell markers.

The sample was CD4+ T cells sorted from blood. The clonotype was recovered from a woman between 18 and 29 years old in good health. The chain is built from TRBV6-5 and TRBJ1-1; D is undetermined. The CDR3 spells CASSYKERNTEAFF. The CDR3 DNA reads TGTGCCAGCAGTTACAAGGAGAGGAACACTGAAGCTTTCTTT.